The 13 T cell receptor beta chains below come from one sample, sequenced in a study of blood T cells in healthy people across ages (dated by TCRdb to about 2015). Library preparation used 5' RACE. The sequencer listed for this sample is Illumina HiSeq 2500. A second about 7 to 12 cycle PCR used a sample-barcoded 5' primer and a J-beta primer mix. TCRdb applied fastp at Q25 and MiXCR to the public reads, then kept only in-frame beta chains. Every entry covers one CDR3 protein and lists the most common genes and DNA from its rows. This sample comprises about 500,000 distinct CDR3 sequences, under 30% of them detected only once. Of the sample, around 10% is held by the ten largest clones. These records were also assigned to another study, of T cells of mothers and their children.

The sequencing sample was made of blood. The receptors were sampled from a boy aged 5-17 years in good health.

V is TRBV20-1 and J is TRBJ2-7; D is tentatively TRBD1 or TRBD2 (6 bases each). Trimming left V 0 bases short and J 1 base short, with 16 bases between. This CDR3 is built from 16 residues. Germline lookup yields CDR1 DFQATT and CDR2 SNEGSKA (reference sequence). CDR3 nucleotide sequence: TGCAGTGCTAGAGATGCGGCAGGGGACTCTTCCTACGAGCAGTACTTC. Amino acid sequence: CSARDAAGDSSYEQYF.

In this sample, this clonotype turned up once. The gene calls are TRBV7-6 and TRBJ1-2; no firm D call. CDR1 is SGHVS, CDR2 FNYEAQ, per germline. Trimming removed 5 bases from V and 3 bases from J, with 16 bases in between. There are 15 residues in the CDR3. In DNA, the CDR3 is TGTGCCAGCAGCAGGCTTTTGGGTTCTGACTATGGCTACACCTTC. Protein: CASSRLLGSDYGYTF.

This clonotype was observed a handful of times. This chain uses TRBV7-9 with TRBJ1-4; 8 positions agree with TRBD1. Germline-derived CDR1 and CDR2 are SEHNR and FQNEAQ (reference sequence). This CDR3 spans 14 amino acids. J was trimmed by 5 bases and V by 5 bases; bases with no gene match: 4. CDR3 loop: CASSGWTGNEKLFF. CDR3 nucleotides: TGTGCCAGCAGCGGATGGACAGGGAATGAAAAACTGTTTTTT.

This clonotype has a handful of counts. This chain links TRBV6-5 with TRBJ2-1, with D perhaps matching TRBD1 (5 bases). The V end lost 4 bases, the J end lost 8 bases, and 12 bases lay between the germline ends. Per the germline V gene, CDR1 is MNHEY and CDR2 is SVGAGI. The CDR3 spans 13 residues. The CDR3 sequence is CASSSDWGYEQFF. Written as DNA, the CDR3 is TGTGCCAGCAGTTCCGACTGGGGCTATGAGCAGTTCTTC.

V gene TRBV5-6 combines with J gene TRBJ2-5; D is perhaps TRBD1 (6 bases). Between the trimmed V and J ends, which lost 1 base and 2 bases, there was a span of 12 bases. The CDR3 runs 15 residues. Germline V gene sequence: CDR1 SGHDT, CDR2 YYEEEE. The CDR3 DNA sequence: TGTGCCAGCAGCTTGTGGCTGGGGACACAAGAGACCCAGTACTTC. It yields the protein CASSLWLGTQETQYF.

The chain recombines TRBV21-1 with TRBJ2-4. TRBV21-1 is classified as a pseudogene. The CDR3 is 13 amino acids. This CDR3 is CASRGPAQNIQYF. In DNA, the CDR3 is TGTGCCAGCAGAGGACCTGCGCAAAACATTCAGTACTTC.

The table lists this clonotype with a few counts. This chain uses TRBV20-1 with TRBJ2-1; 11 bases are shared with TRBD2. The CDR3 contains 17 residues. The germline V gene encodes CDR1 DFQATT and CDR2 SNEGSKA (reference sequence). CDR3 residues: CSTRMTLAGGPSDEQFF. The CDR3 DNA reads as TGCAGCACGAGAATGACCCTAGCGGGAGGACCATCGGATGAGCAGTTCTTC.

J is TRBJ1-4 and V is TRBV6-2 or TRBV6-3; D is unclear. The ends were cut back, 5 bases at V and 5 bases at J, with 9 bases in the middle. Germline lookup yields CDR1 MNHEY and CDR2 SVGEGT. The CDR3 contains 13 residues. The chain's CDR3 is CASSPDSNEKLFF. CDR3 nucleotides: TGTGCCAGCAGTCCGGACTCCAATGAAAAACTGTTTTTT.

This rearrangement joins TRBV7-9 to TRBJ2-1; perhaps TRBD2 as D (6 bases). This CDR3 has 15 residues. V was pared by 5 bases and J by 2 bases, with 13 bases between. Germline assignment: CDR1 SEHNR and CDR2 FQNEAQ (reference sequence). CDR3 amino acids: CASSPRETTYNEQFF. CDR3 nucleotides: TGTGCCAGCAGCCCGCGGGAAACAACCTACAATGAGCAGTTCTTC.

This sequence joins TRBV28 and TRBJ2-2, with D unclear. The CDR3 sequence is 13 residues long. Deletions cut 2 bases from V and 6 bases from J, with 7 bases between. Germline CDR1 MDHEN, CDR2 SYDVKM. CDR3 in amino acids: CASSLTGSGELFF. The CDR3 DNA reads as TGTGCCAGCAGTTTAACCGGATCCGGGGAGCTGTTTTTT.

This chain connects TRBV10-3 to TRBJ2-1; 8 nucleotides line up with TRBD1. CDR1 is ENHRY and CDR2 is SYGVKD in the germline V gene. V lost 5 bases and J lost 6; bases outside the gene matches: 3. The CDR3 is 13 residues long. CDR3 region: CAISPGQGNEQFF. The CDR3 region has the DNA TGTGCCATCAGTCCTGGACAGGGCAATGAGCAGTTCTTC.

This clonotype was observed a handful of times. The chain carries TRBV30 and TRBJ1-2; 8 nucleotides match TRBD1. V lost 8 bases to trimming and J lost 6 bases; unmatched junction nucleotides: 17. Germline-derived CDR1 and CDR2 are GTSNPN and SVGIG (reference sequence). The CDR3 loop spans 15 amino acids. CDR3 amino acids: CARKGLGQGGDGYTF. The CDR3 DNA follows: TGTGCCCGTAAAGGATTAGGACAGGGAGGAGATGGCTACACCTTC.

This clonotype was counted only a few times. This chain uses TRBV11-1 with TRBJ2-2, with TRBD1 identical over 7 bases. The CDR3 totals 14 residues. The V gene's germline CDR1 is SGHAT and CDR2 FQDESV (reference sequence). The J segment lost 6 bases and the V segment lost 5 bases, leaving 6 bases of the junction unmatched. The CDR3 sequence is CASSPRQGSGELFF. DNA for the CDR3: TGTGCCAGCAGCCCAAGACAGGGCTCCGGGGAGCTGTTTTTT.